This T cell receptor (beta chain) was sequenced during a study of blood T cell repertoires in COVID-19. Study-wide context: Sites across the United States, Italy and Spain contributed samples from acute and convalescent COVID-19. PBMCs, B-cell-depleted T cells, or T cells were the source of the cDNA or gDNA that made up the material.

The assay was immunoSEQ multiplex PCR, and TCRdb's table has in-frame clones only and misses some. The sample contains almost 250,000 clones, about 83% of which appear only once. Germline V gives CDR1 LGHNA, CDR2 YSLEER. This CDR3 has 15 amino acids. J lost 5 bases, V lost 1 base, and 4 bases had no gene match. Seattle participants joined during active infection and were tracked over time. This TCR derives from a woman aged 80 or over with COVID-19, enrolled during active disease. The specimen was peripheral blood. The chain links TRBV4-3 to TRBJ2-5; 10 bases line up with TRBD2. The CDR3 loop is CASSQGGSGGETQYF. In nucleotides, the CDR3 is TGCGCCAGCAGCCAAGGTGGTAGCGGGGGGGAGACCCAGTACTTC.